Listed here are 20 T cell receptor beta chains from one sample, sequenced in a study of blood T cell repertoires in COVID-19. Measured with immunoSEQ multiplex PCR; TCRdb has only the in-frame clones, and not every one. The repertoire has around 480,000 clones, roughly 87% of them found once; the top ten carry 0.7%. Sample: PBMCs or T cells enriched from blood (not recorded which). The receptors were sampled from a woman aged 18-29 years who had recovered from COVID-19.

The rearrangement links TRBV29-1 to TRBJ1-2; no clear D gene. Germline V CDR1 and CDR2: SQVTM, ANQGSEA. Trimming took off 4 bases at V and 6 bases at J, with 9 bases between the two ends. The CDR3 loop spans 11 amino acids. The CDR3 DNA is TGCAGCGTTGTGGGCACCGATGGCTACACCTTC. It encodes CSVVGTDGYTF.

This clone has just a few counts. The rearrangement links TRBV5-8 to TRBJ1-5; 10 bases map to TRBD1. V trimming: 0 bases; J trimming: 4 bases; junction bases outside the gene matches: 1. The germline V gene encodes CDR1 SGHTS and CDR2 YDEGEE. This CDR3 spans 15 amino acids. The CDR3 region is CASSLGQGANQPQHF. CDR3 bases: TGTGCCAGCAGCTTGGGACAGGGGGCTAATCAGCCCCAGCATTTT.

The CDR3, as DNA: TGTGCCAGCAGCCAAGATCAGACAGGGGGAGACACCTTC. It is translated as CASSQDQTGGDTF. The gene calls are TRBV3-1 (or the pseudogene TRBV3-2) and TRBJ1-2; the match to TRBD1 covers 9 bases. With V trimmed by 0 bases and J by 12 bases, 5 bases remained unmatched. The length of the CDR3 is 13 residues. Germline values: CDR1 LGHDT, CDR2 YNNKEL (reference sequence).

The chain uses TRBV10-1 and TRBJ2-1; D might be TRBD1 (5 bases). Germline CDR1 and CDR2: WNHNN and SYGVQD (reference sequence). V lost 2 bases and J 7 bases, leaving 18 bases between the germline ends. The CDR3 totals 16 residues. The CDR3 nucleotides are TGCGCCAGCAGTGAGGGACACCTCGAAGTCGGGAATGAGCAGTTCTTC. This sequence encodes CASSEGHLEVGNEQFF.

As DNA, the CDR3 is TGTGCCAGCAGCCAAATTCGGAGTTTGAATGGCTACACCTTC. It yields the protein CASSQIRSLNGYTF. The rearrangement links TRBV3-1 (or the pseudogene TRBV3-2) to TRBJ1-2; D call uncertain. Germline-derived CDR1 and CDR2 are LGHDT and YNNKEL (reference sequence). V lost 2 bases and J 6 bases, leaving 13 bases between the germline ends. The CDR3 extends over 14 amino acids.

This rearrangement joins TRBV5-1 to TRBJ2-3; perhaps TRBD2 as D (5 bases). The germline V gene encodes CDR1 SGHRS and CDR2 YFSETQ. Trimming removed 7 bases from V and 1 base from J, with 10 bases in between. This CDR3 spans 13 amino acids. In DNA form, the CDR3 reads TGCGCCAGCTGTTCGAGGGGCACAGATACGCAGTATTTT. Its protein is CASCSRGTDTQYF.

This rearrangement joins TRBV7-3 to TRBJ1-6; D call uncertain. The CDR3 consists of 15 residues. In germline, CDR1 is SGHTA, CDR2 FQGTGA. V was clipped by 2 bases and J by 8 bases, with 13 bases between them. The chain's CDR3 is CASSLVRVAYSPLHF. The CDR3 bases are TGTGCCAGCAGCTTAGTACGAGTAGCCTATTCACCCCTCCACTTT.

CDR3 in DNA: TGTGCCAGCAGCTTTCTGGACAGGGCGTCCTACAATGAGCAGTTCTTC. The encoded protein is CASSFLDRASYNEQFF. This chain links TRBV7-7 with TRBJ2-1; 8 bases agree with TRBD1. V shed 3 bases, J shed 1 base, and the junction held 5 bases outside the gene matches. The CDR3 length is 16 residues. From germline, CDR1 is SSHAT and CDR2 FNYEAQ (reference sequence).

J is TRBJ1-1 and V is TRBV19, with 12 positions matching TRBD1. Germline V CDR1 and CDR2: LNHDA, SQIVND (reference sequence). This CDR3 comprises 16 residues. V lost 5 bases, J lost 5 bases, and 9 bases stayed unmatched. CDR3 sequence reads: CASSLGTGGWITEAFF. Here the CDR3 DNA reads TGTGCCAGTAGTCTAGGGACAGGGGGCTGGATAACTGAAGCTTTCTTT. Using reference TRBV19 and TRBJ1-1 for the parts outside the CDR3, the full variable domain is DGGITQSPKYLFRKEGQNVTLSCEQNLNHDAMYWYRQDPGQGLRLIYYSQIVNDFQKGDIAEGYSVSREKKESFPLTVTSAQKNPTAFYLCASSLGTGGWITEAFFGQGTRLTVV.

The chain has TRBV5-1 and TRBJ1-2, with D maybe TRBD1 (5 bases). CDR1 is SGHRS and CDR2 is YFSETQ in the germline V gene. The V and J ends lost 0 bases and 6 bases respectively, with 12 bases between them. The CDR3 runs 14 residues. The CDR3 DNA reads TGCGCCAGCAGCTTGGGGACCCAGGGTCATGGCTACACCTTC. Translating gives CASSLGTQGHGYTF.

The V and J genes are TRBV19 and TRBJ1-5, with D tentatively TRBD1 (6 bases). This CDR3 comprises 15 residues. V was cut by 8 bases and J by 7 bases, with 21 bases left in between. The germline gives CDR1 LNHDA, CDR2 SQIVND (reference sequence). As DNA, the CDR3 is TGTGCCAGTGGCGGACGGGACAAATTCGGGCAGCCCCAGCATTTT. As protein: CASGGRDKFGQPQHF.

This sequence joins TRBV6-5 and TRBJ1-4; D remains ambiguous. CDR1 and CDR2 from the germline V gene are MNHEY and SVGAGI. The V end was cut by 9 bases, the J end by 10 bases, with 9 bases between. The CDR3 covers 10 residues. As DNA, the CDR3 is TGTGCCAGTCTACGGGGAAAACTGTTTTTT. Amino acids: CASLRGKLFF.

The rearrangement links TRBV12-3 or TRBV12-4 to TRBJ1-1, with D uncertain. The CDR3 is 13 amino acids. The ends were cut back, 2 bases at V and 1 base at J, with 5 bases in the middle. The CDR3: CASSLLRNTEAFF. CDR3 bases: TGTGCCAGCAGTTTACTTAGGAACACTGAAGCTTTCTTT.

The J gene is TRBJ1-4, the V gene TRBV5-5; 10 nucleotides align to TRBD1. After removal of 2 bases from V and 0 bases from J, the junction contained 1 base not matched to a gene. Germline CDR1 SGHKS, CDR2 YYEKEE (reference sequence). This CDR3 spans 16 amino acids. CDR3 region: CASSLGTGATNEKLFF. The CDR3, as DNA: TGTGCCAGCAGCTTAGGGACAGGGGCAACTAATGAAAAACTGTTTTTT.

This clone was seen a single time. The chain joins TRBV12-5 to TRBJ1-1; 7 bases are a match to TRBD1. The germline V gene has CDR1 LGHNT and CDR2 FRNRAP. The CDR3 sequence is 13 residues long. The trim removed 6 bases at V and 4 bases at J, leaving 5 bases unmatched. CDR3 nucleotides: TGTGCTAGTGGCCCCCAGGGGGGCACTGAAGCTTTCTTT. Protein: CASGPQGGTEAFF.

On this clone itself: Other DNA sequences in the sample encode the same CDR3. The J gene is TRBJ1-2, the V gene TRBV30; D is uncertain. The CDR3 sequence is 13 residues long. V gave up 1 base and J gave up 5 bases, with 11 bases separating them. Germline lookup yields CDR1 GTSNPN and CDR2 SVGIG (reference sequence). The CDR3 spells CAWSETGGYGYTF. CDR3 sequence (DNA): TGTGCCTGGAGTGAAACGGGAGGATATGGCTACACCTTC. Full variable domain (remainder filled in from reference TRBV30 and TRBJ1-2): SQTIHQWPATLVQPVGSPLSLECTVEGTSNPNLYWYRQAAGRGLQLLFYSVGIGQISSEVPQNLSASRPQDRQFILSSKKLLLSDSGFYLCAWSETGGYGYTFGSGTRLTVV.

This clone was detected only once. This sequence joins TRBV5-3 and TRBJ1-1, with D maybe TRBD1 (5 bases). TRBV5-3 is recorded as an ORF, its role being uncertain. The V gene lost 8 bases and the J gene lost 0 bases, with 23 bases spanning the gap. The CDR3 extends over 17 amino acids. The CDR3 loop reads CASPRGRRAILNTEAFF. The CDR3 nucleotides read TGTGCCAGCCCCCGGGGGAGGCGGGCTATTTTGAACACTGAAGCTTTCTTT.

The chain employs TRBV2 and TRBJ1-5; unclear D gene. Germline lookup yields CDR1 SNHLY and CDR2 FYNNEI. The CDR3 runs 16 residues. The V end was cut by 4 bases, the J end by 7 bases, with 20 bases between. CDR3 DNA sequence: TGTGCCAGCAGTGGCAACGAGGGCGCAAAGGGACAGCCCCAGCATTTT. Encoded protein: CASSGNEGAKGQPQHF.

This chain's CDR3 is CASKRGGQSTEAFF. The CDR3 DNA follows: TGTGCCAGCAAGCGGGGAGGACAAAGTACTGAAGCTTTCTTT. The genes are TRBV6-5 and TRBJ1-1; D is possibly TRBD1 (5 bases). Trimming took 7 bases from V and 5 from J, leaving 17 bases between them. Germline V gene lookup returns CDR1 MNHEY and CDR2 SVGAGI. The CDR3 loop spans 14 amino acids.

J is TRBJ1-2 and V is TRBV18, with 8 positions matching TRBD1. V trimming: 7 bases; J trimming: 4 bases; junction bases outside the gene matches: 11. CDR3 size: 15 residues. Germline loops: CDR1 KGHSH, CDR2 LQKENI. DNA of the CDR3: TGTGCCAGCTGGACAGGGCCGGCGGGGATCTATGGCTACACCTTC. Protein sequence: CASWTGPAGIYGYTF.